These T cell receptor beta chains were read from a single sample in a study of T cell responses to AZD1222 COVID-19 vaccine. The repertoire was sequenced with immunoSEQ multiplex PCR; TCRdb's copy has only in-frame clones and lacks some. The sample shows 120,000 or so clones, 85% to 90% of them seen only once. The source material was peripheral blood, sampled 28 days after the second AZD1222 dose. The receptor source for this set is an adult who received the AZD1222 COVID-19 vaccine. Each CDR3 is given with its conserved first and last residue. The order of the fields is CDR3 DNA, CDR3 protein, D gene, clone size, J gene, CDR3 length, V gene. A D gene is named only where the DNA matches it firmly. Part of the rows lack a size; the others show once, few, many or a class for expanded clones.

TGTGCCACCAGCAGGGGGACTGCGATCTATGGCTACACCTTC,CATSRGTAIYGYTF,NA,once,TRBJ1-2,14,TRBV15
TGTGCCAGCAGCTTAAGGTCGACGGCCGGAGCGGCCCAGTACTTC,CASSLRSTAGAAQYF,NA,NA,TRBJ2-5,15,TRBV11-2
TGTGCCAGCAGCCCAGGGATCGGCCAAGAGACCCAGTACTTC,CASSPGIGQETQYF,NA,NA,TRBJ2-5,14,TRBV11-2
TGTGCCAGCAGCGTACCGAACGGAGGGACAACTAATGAAAAACTGTTTTTT,CASSVPNGGTTNEKLFF,NA,NA,TRBJ1-4,17,TRBV9
TGTGCCAGCAGCTCCCAGGGACAGGACTACCTGTACGAGCAGTACTTC,CASSSQGQDYLYEQYF,TRBD1,NA,TRBJ2-7,16,TRBV27
TGTGCCAGTAGTACGGGACAGGGGAGGAAAGCTTTCTTT,CASSTGQGRKAFF,TRBD1,NA,TRBJ1-1,13,TRBV19
TGCGCCAGCAGCCAAGATGCCTGGGCGGGGTCAGAGACCCAGTACTTC,CASSQDAWAGSETQYF,NA,NA,TRBJ2-5,16,TRBV4-3
TGTGCCAGCAGTTTATGGAGGGGGGGTGGAAGCAATCAGCCCCAGCATTTT,CASSLWRGGGSNQPQHF,NA,NA,TRBJ1-5,17,TRBV28
TGCAGTGCTAGTGCAGACAGCTATGGCTACACCTTC,CSASADSYGYTF,NA,once,TRBJ1-2,12,TRBV20-1
TGTGCCACCAGTCAAGACAGTCATCAGCCCCAGCATTTT,CATSQDSHQPQHF,NA,NA,TRBJ1-5,13,TRBV24-1
TGCGCCAGCAGCCCATTAACAGGGGCGGAGGGCTACACCTTC,CASSPLTGAEGYTF,TRBD1,NA,TRBJ1-2,14,TRBV5-1
TGTGCCAGCAGTGACCCCCTAAAAGGGGGAAACACCATATATTTT,CASSDPLKGGNTIYF,NA,NA,TRBJ1-3,15,TRBV25-1
TGTGCCAGCAGGAGGGCGGAGGAGACCCAGTACTTC,CASRRAEETQYF,NA,NA,TRBJ2-5,12,TRBV18
TGTGCCAGCAGTTACTCGGAGGGACTAGCGGGCCTGGTACCGTTCTTC,CASSYSEGLAGLVPFF,TRBD2,NA,TRBJ2-1,16,TRBV6-2/TRBV6-3
TGTGCCAGCAGCAAATATCGCACAGGGGGCTTTAACACTGAAGCTTTCTTT,CASSKYRTGGFNTEAFF,NA,NA,TRBJ1-1,17,TRBV21-1
TGTGCCAGCAGCTTAGTAGGCGGGGGGGCTCGTGAGCAGTTCTTC,CASSLVGGGAREQFF,TRBD2,NA,TRBJ2-1,15,TRBV7-8
TGTGCCAGCAGCTTGGGGCGGGAGCCCAATGAGCAGTTCTTC,CASSLGREPNEQFF,TRBD2,NA,TRBJ2-1,14,TRBV5-6
TGCGCCAGCAGCCAAAGGGACGGACCTAATGAAAAACTGTTTTTT,CASSQRDGPNEKLFF,NA,NA,TRBJ1-4,15,TRBV4-1
TGTGCCAGCAGCTTAATGGGGACTGAATTCAATGAGCAGTTCTTC,CASSLMGTEFNEQFF,NA,NA,TRBJ2-1,15,TRBV7-3
TGCAGTGCTAGTACGTTTGATCTAGGCACTGAAGCTTTCTTT,CSASTFDLGTEAFF,NA,NA,TRBJ1-1,14,TRBV20-1
TGTGCCAGCAGCGCGCAAGAGACCCAGTACTTC,CASSAQETQYF,NA,NA,TRBJ2-5,11,TRBV7-2
TGTGCCAGCAGCTCGAGACAGGGGGCGAACGAGCAGTACTTC,CASSSRQGANEQYF,TRBD1,NA,TRBJ2-7,14,TRBV5-4
TGTGCCAGCAGCTTGTTCCCTGGGACAGGATACAATCAGCCCCAGCATTTT,CASSLFPGTGYNQPQHF,TRBD1,NA,TRBJ1-5,17,TRBV5-8
TGTGCCAGCACCTCGGCAGGGGCTAACTATGGCTACACCTTC,CASTSAGANYGYTF,NA,NA,TRBJ1-2,14,TRBV6-5
TGTGCCAGCAGTATGGGACAGGGAGACACCATATATTTT,CASSMGQGDTIYF,TRBD1,NA,TRBJ1-3,13,TRBV12-3/TRBV12-4
TGTGCCACCCAGGGAGGACAAGCCTACGAGCAGTACTTC,CATQGGQAYEQYF,NA,NA,TRBJ2-7,13,TRBV2
TGTGCCAGCAGTGAAGAGGAGGGTGGCAATCAGCCCCAGCATTTT,CASSEEEGGNQPQHF,NA,NA,TRBJ1-5,15,TRBV6-1
TGTGCCAGCAGCTCACCGACAGGTCGCGGCTACACCTTC,CASSSPTGRGYTF,NA,NA,TRBJ1-2,13,TRBV9
TGTGCCAGCAGTTTGGCCTCGGGCAGGGAAGCTCAGCCCCAGCATTTT,CASSLASGREAQPQHF,NA,NA,TRBJ1-5,16,TRBV6-2/TRBV6-3
TGTGCCTGGAGTAATCCAGCCTACTCTGGAAACACCATATATTTT,CAWSNPAYSGNTIYF,NA,NA,TRBJ1-3,15,TRBV30
TGTGCCAGCAGCTTAGTGACTAGCGGCACAGATACGCAGTATTTT,CASSLVTSGTDTQYF,TRBD2,NA,TRBJ2-3,15,TRBV7-6
TGCGCCAGCAGCTTGGGGGACAGGGCAAATGAAAAACTGTTTTTT,CASSLGDRANEKLFF,TRBD1,few,TRBJ1-4,15,TRBV5-1
TGTGCCATTCTAAAAAGGACTAGCGACGGGGTAGAGACCCAGTACTTC,CAILKRTSDGVETQYF,TRBD2,NA,TRBJ2-5,16,TRBV10-3
TGTGCCAGCAGACTACTAGGTGACGAGCAGTTCTTC,CASRLLGDEQFF,NA,NA,TRBJ2-1,12,TRBV2
TGTGCCAGCAGTACCTTCGGGAGCGGGGGGTCCCCAGAGACCCAGTACTTC,CASSTFGSGGSPETQYF,TRBD2,NA,TRBJ2-5,17,TRBV6-2/TRBV6-3
TGCGCCAGCAGCGCTGACGGATTTTCCTACGAGCAGTACTTC,CASSADGFSYEQYF,NA,NA,TRBJ2-7,14,TRBV10-1
TGTGCCTGGAGTGGCCCGGGCCCGGCGAACACCGGGGAGCTGTTTTTT,CAWSGPGPANTGELFF,NA,NA,TRBJ2-2,16,TRBV30
TGTGCCAGCAGTTTGGGGAGGGGAAGGGGCTACGAGCAGTACTTC,CASSLGRGRGYEQYF,TRBD2,NA,TRBJ2-7,15,TRBV27
TGTGCCAGCAGCTTGGAGGTTGGGGGGCTCTCTGGAAACACCATATATTTT,CASSLEVGGLSGNTIYF,NA,NA,TRBJ1-3,17,TRBV5-4
TGTGCCAGCAGCCAAGATTGGGACTATGGCTACACCTTC,CASSQDWDYGYTF,NA,NA,TRBJ1-2,13,TRBV3-1/TRBV3-2
TGTGCCACCAGCAGAGATACGCTAAACACTGAAGCTTTCTTT,CATSRDTLNTEAFF,NA,NA,TRBJ1-1,14,TRBV15
TGCGCCAGCAGCTCCCGGGACACCAGCTCCTACGAGCAGTACTTC,CASSSRDTSSYEQYF,NA,NA,TRBJ2-7,15,TRBV5-1
TGTGCCAGCAGCCATGGTGACACTGAAGCTTTCTTT,CASSHGDTEAFF,NA,once,TRBJ1-1,12,TRBV5-5
TGTGCCAGCAGTTTATTGAGGGGCCCTCATGGCTACACCTTC,CASSLLRGPHGYTF,NA,NA,TRBJ1-2,14,TRBV28
TGTGCCAGCAGTGACAAGGGGGCAGGAGAGGCCACTGAAGCTTTCTTT,CASSDKGAGEATEAFF,TRBD1,NA,TRBJ1-1,16,TRBV6-4
TGTGCCAGCAGCTTGGTAGGAACCTACGAGCAGTACTTC,CASSLVGTYEQYF,NA,NA,TRBJ2-7,13,TRBV5-5
TGTGCCAGCAGTTACTCGAAAGTATTGGGGGATTTGCAGTACTTC,CASSYSKVLGDLQYF,NA,NA,TRBJ2-7,15,TRBV6-5
TGTGCCAGTAGAAGGGCCCATGAGCAGTTCTTC,CASRRAHEQFF,NA,NA,TRBJ2-1,11,TRBV19
TGTGCCAGCAGTTGGGGGGCAACATACGAGCAGTACTTC,CASSWGATYEQYF,NA,NA,TRBJ2-7,13,TRBV12-3/TRBV12-4